This T cell receptor (beta chain) was recorded in a study of cytomegalovirus exposure and HLA in healthy donors. Study-wide findings and caveats: Cytomegalovirus-associated TCR beta chains were listed, numbering some 180.

PCR was performed using 60 Vbeta and 13 Jbeta primers. This table comes from immunoSEQ multiplex PCR, and its TCRdb copy is limited to in-frame clones, with some not included. The repertoire holds around 160,000 clones, with about four fifths as singletons. A remark on this clone: Its cognate antigen is unknown.

The sample taken for sequencing was PBMCs. This clonotype was sampled from a male donor in good health and CMV-seropositive.

The CDR3 sequence is CSVVDREDNYGYTF. CDR3 in DNA: TGCAGCGTCGTGGACAGGGAAGATAACTATGGCTACACCTTC. The genes are TRBV29-1 and TRBJ1-2; 8 positions agree with TRBD1. Germline CDR1 reads SQVTM; CDR2 reads ANQGSEA. This CDR3 is built from 14 residues. The V segment lost 6 bases and the J segment 1 base; nucleotides outside the gene matches: 7.